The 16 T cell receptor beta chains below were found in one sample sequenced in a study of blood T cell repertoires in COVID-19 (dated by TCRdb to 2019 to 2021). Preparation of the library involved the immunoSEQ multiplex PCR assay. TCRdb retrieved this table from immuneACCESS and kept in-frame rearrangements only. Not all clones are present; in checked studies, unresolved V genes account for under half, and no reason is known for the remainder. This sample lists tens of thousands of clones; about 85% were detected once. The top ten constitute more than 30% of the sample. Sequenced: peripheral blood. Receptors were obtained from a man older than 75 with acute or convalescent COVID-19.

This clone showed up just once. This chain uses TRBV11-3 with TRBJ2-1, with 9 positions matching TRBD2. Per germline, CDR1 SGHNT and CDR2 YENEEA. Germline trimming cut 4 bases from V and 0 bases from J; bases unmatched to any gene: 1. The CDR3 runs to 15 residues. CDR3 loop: CASSSSGASYNEQFF. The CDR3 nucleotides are TGTGCCAGCAGCTCTAGCGGGGCCTCCTACAATGAGCAGTTCTTC.

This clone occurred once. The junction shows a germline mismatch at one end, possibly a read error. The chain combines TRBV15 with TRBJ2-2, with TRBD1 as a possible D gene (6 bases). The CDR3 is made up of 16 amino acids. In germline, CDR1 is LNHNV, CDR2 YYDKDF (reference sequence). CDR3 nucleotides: TGTGCCACCAGGAGAGGGGCAGGGGTCCGCACCGGGGAGCTGTTTTTT. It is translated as CATRRGAGVRTGELFF.

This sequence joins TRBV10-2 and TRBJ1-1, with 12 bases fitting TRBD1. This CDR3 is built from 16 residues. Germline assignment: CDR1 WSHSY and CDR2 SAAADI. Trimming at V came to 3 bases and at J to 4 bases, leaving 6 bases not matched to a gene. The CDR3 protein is CASSDGTGGAGTEAFF. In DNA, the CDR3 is TGCGCCAGCAGTGACGGGACAGGGGGCGCGGGCACTGAAGCTTTCTTT.

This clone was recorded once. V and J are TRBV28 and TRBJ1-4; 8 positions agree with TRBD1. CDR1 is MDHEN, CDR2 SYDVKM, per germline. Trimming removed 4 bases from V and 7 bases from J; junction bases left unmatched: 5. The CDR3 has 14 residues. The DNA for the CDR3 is TGTGCCAGCAGTTCACAGGGGGTTTTTGAAAAACTGTTTTTT. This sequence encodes CASSSQGVFEKLFF.

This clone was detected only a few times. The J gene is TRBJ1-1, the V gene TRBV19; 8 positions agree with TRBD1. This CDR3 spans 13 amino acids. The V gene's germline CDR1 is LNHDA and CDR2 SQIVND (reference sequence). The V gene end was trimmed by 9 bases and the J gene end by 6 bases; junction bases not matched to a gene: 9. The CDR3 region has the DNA TGTGCCAGCCTGAACCAGGGGGCCGCTGAAGCTTTCTTT. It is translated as CASLNQGAAEAFF.

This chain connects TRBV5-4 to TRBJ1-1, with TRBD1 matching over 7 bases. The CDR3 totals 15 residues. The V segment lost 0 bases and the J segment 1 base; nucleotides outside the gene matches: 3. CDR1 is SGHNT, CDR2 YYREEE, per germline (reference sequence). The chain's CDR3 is CASSLARGQNTEAFF. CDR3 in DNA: TGTGCCAGCAGCTTGGCGAGGGGGCAGAACACTGAAGCTTTCTTT.

Here the CDR3 DNA reads TGTGCCAGCAGCGTAGATCCGTCGGGTAGCGGGGGGCAAGAGACCCAGTACTTC. This codes for CASSVDPSGSGGQETQYF. J is TRBJ2-5 and V is TRBV9; 10 nucleotides agree with TRBD2. V trimming: 0 bases; J trimming: 2 bases; junction bases outside the gene matches: 10. The germline CDR1 and CDR2 sequences are SGDLS and YYNGEE. The CDR3 has 18 amino acids.

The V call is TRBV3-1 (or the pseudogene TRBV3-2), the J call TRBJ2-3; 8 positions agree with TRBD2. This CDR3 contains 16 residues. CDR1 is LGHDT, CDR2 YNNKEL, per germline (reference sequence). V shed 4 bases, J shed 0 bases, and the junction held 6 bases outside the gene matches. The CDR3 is CASSLPGLGSTDTQYF. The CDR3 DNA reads TGTGCCAGCAGCCTCCCGGGACTAGGGAGCACAGATACGCAGTATTTT.

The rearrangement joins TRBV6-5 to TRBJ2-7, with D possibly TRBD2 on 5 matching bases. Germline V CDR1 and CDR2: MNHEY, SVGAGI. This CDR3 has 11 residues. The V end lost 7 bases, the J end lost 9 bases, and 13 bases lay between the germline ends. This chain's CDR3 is CASIAREAQYF. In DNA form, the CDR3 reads TGTGCCAGCATCGCCCGGGAAGCGCAGTACTTC.

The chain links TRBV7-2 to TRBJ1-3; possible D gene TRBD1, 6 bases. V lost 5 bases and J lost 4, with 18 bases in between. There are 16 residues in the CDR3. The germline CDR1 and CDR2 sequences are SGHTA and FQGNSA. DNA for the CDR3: TGTGCCAGCAGCCCAATCGAGGCAGGGGACGGAAACACCATATATTTT. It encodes CASSPIEAGDGNTIYF.

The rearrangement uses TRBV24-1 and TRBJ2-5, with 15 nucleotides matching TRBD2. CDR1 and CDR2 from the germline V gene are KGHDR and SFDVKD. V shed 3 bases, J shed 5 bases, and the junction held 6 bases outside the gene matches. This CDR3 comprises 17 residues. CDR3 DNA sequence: TGTGCCACCAGTGATCCCAGGACTAGCGGGAGGGCGGAGACCCAGTACTTC. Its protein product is CATSDPRTSGRAETQYF.

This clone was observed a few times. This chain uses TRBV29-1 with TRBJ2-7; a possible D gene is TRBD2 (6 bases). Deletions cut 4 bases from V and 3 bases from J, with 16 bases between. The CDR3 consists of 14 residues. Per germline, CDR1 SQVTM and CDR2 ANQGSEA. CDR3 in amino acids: CSVGVGTDYYEQYF. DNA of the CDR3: TGCAGCGTTGGAGTGGGGACGGACTACTACGAGCAGTACTTC.

As DNA, the CDR3 is TGCAGCGTACGCGGGAATGAGCAGTTCTTC. This sequence encodes CSVRGNEQFF. The chain joins TRBV29-1 to TRBJ2-1, with D tentatively TRBD2 (5 bases). Germline V gene sequence: CDR1 SQVTM, CDR2 ANQGSEA. The CDR3 runs 10 residues. V was pared by 6 bases and J by 7 bases, with 7 bases between.

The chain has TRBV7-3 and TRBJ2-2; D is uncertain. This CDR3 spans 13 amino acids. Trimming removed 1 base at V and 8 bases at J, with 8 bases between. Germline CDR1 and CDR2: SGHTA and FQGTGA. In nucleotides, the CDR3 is TGTGCCAGCAGCTTAAACTCCCCAGGGGAGCTGTTTTTT. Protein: CASSLNSPGELFF.

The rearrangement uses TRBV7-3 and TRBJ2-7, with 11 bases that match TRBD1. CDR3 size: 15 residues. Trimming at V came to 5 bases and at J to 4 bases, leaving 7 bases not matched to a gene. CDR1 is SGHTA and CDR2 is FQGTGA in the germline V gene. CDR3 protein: CASSQMDRGRYEQYF. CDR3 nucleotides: TGTGCCAGCAGCCAAATGGACAGGGGGCGTTACGAGCAGTACTTC.

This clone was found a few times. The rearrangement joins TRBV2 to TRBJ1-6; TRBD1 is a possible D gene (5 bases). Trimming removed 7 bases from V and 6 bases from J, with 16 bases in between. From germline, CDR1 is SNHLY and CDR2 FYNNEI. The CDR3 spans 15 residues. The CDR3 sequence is CASTRRGGGNSPLHF. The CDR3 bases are TGTGCCAGCACCCGACGGGGGGGAGGTAATTCACCCCTCCACTTT.